The 10 T cell receptor beta chains given below trace back to one sample, sequenced in a study of response to subunit inactivated influenza vaccine. TCRdb re-analysed the RT-PCR reads in MiXCR, keeping a single row per CDR3 protein. There are over 800,000 distinct CDR3 sequences in the sample; about 20% occur only once, and approximately 10% lies in the top ten. The sample was PBMCs from blood, taken roughly 5 days after vaccination. These receptors were taken from a man aged 45-60 years who received an inactivated influenza vaccine.

This clonotype has just a few counts. The chain combines TRBV28 with TRBJ1-2, with D hard to call. Trimming stripped 3 bases from V and 0 bases from J, with 8 bases between. The CDR3 has 14 residues. Germline values: CDR1 MDHEN, CDR2 SYDVKM. CDR3 loop: CASSLAVPNYGYTF. The DNA of the CDR3 is TGTGCCAGCAGTTTGGCAGTCCCTAACTATGGCTACACCTTC.

The chain combines TRBV28 with TRBJ1-1; D is unresolved. With 6 bases removed from V and 7 bases from J, the gap between germline ends came to 15 bases. The CDR3 sequence is 13 residues long. In germline, CDR1 is MDHEN, CDR2 SYDVKM. This CDR3 reads CASSQNIRGEAFF. As DNA, the CDR3 is TGTGCCAGCAGCCAGAACATCCGCGGTGAAGCTTTCTTT.

CDR3 in DNA: TGTGCCAGCAGTGAGGCAGGGTCCAATCAGCCCCAGCATTTT. This translates into CASSEAGSNQPQHF. The J gene is TRBJ1-5, the V gene TRBV7-2, with D perhaps matching TRBD1 (5 bases). There are 14 residues in the CDR3. V dropped 6 bases and J dropped 3 bases, with 12 bases sitting between them. Per the germline V gene, CDR1 is SGHTA and CDR2 is FQGNSA.

This clonotype showed up just a few times. The V gene is TRBV20-1, the J gene TRBJ2-7; TRBD1 matches 8 bases. J gave up 3 bases and V 6 bases, and 7 bases lay outside the gene matches. The CDR3 has 13 residues. The germline V gene encodes CDR1 DFQATT and CDR2 SNEGSKA (reference sequence). In DNA, the CDR3 is TGCAGTGCAAAAGGGACAGGAGACTACGAGCAGTACTTC. This translates into CSAKGTGDYEQYF.

V usage is TRBV29-1 and J usage is TRBJ2-1; D gene uncertain. The CDR3 sequence is 15 residues long. The germline V and J ends were trimmed by 4 bases and 0 bases, with 13 bases remaining between them. The germline V gene encodes CDR1 SQVTM and CDR2 ANQGSEA. The chain's CDR3 is CSVGGRTSSYNEQFF. DNA of the CDR3: TGCAGCGTTGGAGGACGTACGAGCTCCTACAATGAGCAGTTCTTC.

The DNA of the CDR3 is TGTGCCAGTAGTCCCCAACAGGGTTATAGCAATCAGCCCCAGCATTTT. Translated: CASSPQQGYSNQPQHF. This chain links TRBV19 with TRBJ1-5; possible D gene TRBD1, 6 bases. V was trimmed by 5 bases and J by 0 bases, leaving 14 bases between them. The CDR3 contains 16 residues. The germline V gene encodes CDR1 LNHDA and CDR2 SQIVND (reference sequence).

The rearrangement joins TRBV5-6 to TRBJ2-3, with D perhaps matching TRBD2 (5 bases). Trimming shortened V by 4 bases and J by 0 bases, and 15 bases separated the two germline ends. The CDR3 has 16 residues. Germline CDR1 is SGHDT and CDR2 is YYEEEE. The DNA for the CDR3 is TGTGCCAGCAGCGGAGAGGACTGGTTTAGCACAGATACGCAGTATTTT. This sequence encodes CASSGEDWFSTDTQYF.

V is TRBV7-3 and J is TRBJ2-5; D remains ambiguous. This CDR3 has 14 residues. Germline assignment: CDR1 SGHTA and CDR2 FQGTGA. V lost 1 base, J lost 1 base, and 7 bases lay in between. The CDR3 is CASSLSASQETQYF. The DNA for the CDR3 is TGTGCCAGCAGCTTAAGTGCCAGCCAAGAGACCCAGTACTTC.

This sequence joins TRBV20-1 and TRBJ2-3; TRBD2 is a possible D gene (7 bases). Germline lookup yields CDR1 DFQATT and CDR2 SNEGSKA (reference sequence). The CDR3 consists of 14 residues. The V end was cut by 5 bases, the J end by 2 bases, with 14 bases between. The CDR3, as DNA: TGCAGTGCTCCCCGCGGGGGCGCCACAGATACGCAGTATTTT. Translating gives CSAPRGGATDTQYF.

In its sample, this clonotype was seen many times. The rearrangement uses TRBV4-1 and TRBJ2-1; no definite D call. CDR1 and CDR2 from the germline V gene are MGHRA and YSYEKL. V was cut by 3 bases and J by 9 bases, with 12 bases left in between. The CDR3 has 13 amino acids. CDR3 protein: CASSQDDLSEQFF. For the CDR3, the DNA is TGCGCCAGCAGCCAGGACGACCTCAGTGAGCAGTTCTTC.